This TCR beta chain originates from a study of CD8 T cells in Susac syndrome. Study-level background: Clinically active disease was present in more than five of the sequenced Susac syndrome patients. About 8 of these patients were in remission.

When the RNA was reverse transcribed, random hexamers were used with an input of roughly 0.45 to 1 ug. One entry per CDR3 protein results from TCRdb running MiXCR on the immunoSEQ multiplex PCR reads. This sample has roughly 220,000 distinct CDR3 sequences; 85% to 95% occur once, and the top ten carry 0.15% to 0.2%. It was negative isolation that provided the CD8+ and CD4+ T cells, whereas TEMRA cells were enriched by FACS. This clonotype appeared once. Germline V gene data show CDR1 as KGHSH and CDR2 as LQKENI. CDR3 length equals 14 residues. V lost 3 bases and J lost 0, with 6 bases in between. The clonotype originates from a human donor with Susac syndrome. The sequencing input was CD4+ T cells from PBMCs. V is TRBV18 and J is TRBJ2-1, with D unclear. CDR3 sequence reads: CASSPRSSYNEQFF. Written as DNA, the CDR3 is TGTGCCAGCTCACCCAGAAGCTCCTACAATGAGCAGTTCTTC.